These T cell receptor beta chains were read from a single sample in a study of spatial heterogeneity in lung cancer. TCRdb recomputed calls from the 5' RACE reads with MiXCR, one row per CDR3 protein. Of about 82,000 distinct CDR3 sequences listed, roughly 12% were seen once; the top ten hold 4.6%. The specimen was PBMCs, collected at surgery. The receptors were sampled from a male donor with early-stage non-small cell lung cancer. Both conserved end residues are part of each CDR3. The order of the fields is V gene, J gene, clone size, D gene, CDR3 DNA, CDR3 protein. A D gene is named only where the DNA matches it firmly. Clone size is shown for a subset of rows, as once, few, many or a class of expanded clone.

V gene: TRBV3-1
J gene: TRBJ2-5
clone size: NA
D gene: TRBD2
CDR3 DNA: TGTGCCAGCAGCCAAGCGGGGGGACAAGAGACCCAGTACTTC
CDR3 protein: CASSQAGGQETQYF

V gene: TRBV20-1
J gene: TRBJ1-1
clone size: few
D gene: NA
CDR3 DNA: TGCAGTGCTAGAGATGGGCAGAACACTGAAGCTTTCTTT
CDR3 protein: CSARDGQNTEAFF

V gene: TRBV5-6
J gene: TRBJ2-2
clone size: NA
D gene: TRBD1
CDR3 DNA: TGTGCCAGCAGCGGCGGGACAGGATCGGCCACCGGGGAGCTGTTTTTT
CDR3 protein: CASSGGTGSATGELFF

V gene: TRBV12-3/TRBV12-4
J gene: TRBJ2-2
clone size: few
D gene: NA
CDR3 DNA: TGTGCCAGCAGCCTATACCAAAACACCGGGGAGCTGTTTTTT
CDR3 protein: CASSLYQNTGELFF

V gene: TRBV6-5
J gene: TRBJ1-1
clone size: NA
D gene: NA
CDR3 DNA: TGTGCCAGCAGTTACCTTCGGGGGGGAAGCACTGAAGCTTTCTTT
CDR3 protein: CASSYLRGGSTEAFF

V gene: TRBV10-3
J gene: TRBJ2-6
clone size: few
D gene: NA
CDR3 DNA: TGTGCCATCGGGGACGGAGGAGGTGGGGCCAACGTCCTGACTTTC
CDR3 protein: CAIGDGGGGANVLTF

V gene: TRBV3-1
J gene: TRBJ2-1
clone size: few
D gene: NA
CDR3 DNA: TGTGCCAGCAGCCTCTCTGGACTGACGGATGAGCAGTTCTTC
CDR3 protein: CASSLSGLTDEQFF

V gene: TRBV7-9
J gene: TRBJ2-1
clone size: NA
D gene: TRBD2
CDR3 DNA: TGTGCCAGCAGCCCCGGACTAGCGGGAGGGCCTTTGACTGAGCAGTTCTTC
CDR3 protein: CASSPGLAGGPLTEQFF

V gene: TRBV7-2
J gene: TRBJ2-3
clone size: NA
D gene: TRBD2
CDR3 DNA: TGTGCCAGCAGCTTTCGGGGGGGCCCATCAGATACGCAGTATTTT
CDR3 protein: CASSFRGGPSDTQYF

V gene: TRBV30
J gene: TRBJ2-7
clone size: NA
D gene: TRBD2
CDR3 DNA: TGTGCCTGGAGTCGGGGGGGAGCATCCTACGAGCAGTACTTC
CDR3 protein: CAWSRGGASYEQYF

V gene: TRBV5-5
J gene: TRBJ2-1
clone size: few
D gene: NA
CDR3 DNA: TGTGCCAGCAGCTTGAATAGGGCTAATGAGCAGTTCTTC
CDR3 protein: CASSLNRANEQFF

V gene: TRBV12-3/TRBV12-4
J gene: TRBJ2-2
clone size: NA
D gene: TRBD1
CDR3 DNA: TGTGCCAGCAGGTCCGGGACAGGGGATACCGGGGAGCTGTTTTTT
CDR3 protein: CASRSGTGDTGELFF

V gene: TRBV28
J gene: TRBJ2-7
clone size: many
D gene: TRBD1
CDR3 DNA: TGTGCCAGCAGTTTTCTGTCCGGGACAGACGAGCAGTACTTC
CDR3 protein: CASSFLSGTDEQYF

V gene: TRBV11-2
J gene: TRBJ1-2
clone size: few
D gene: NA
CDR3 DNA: TGTGCCAGCAGCTATGCGGGCCTCGTCGGGGGCTACACCTTC
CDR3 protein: CASSYAGLVGGYTF

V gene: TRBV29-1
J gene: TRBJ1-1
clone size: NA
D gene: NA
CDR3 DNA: TGCAGCGTTGGCGAGACAGAGCGATACACTGAAGCTTTCTTT
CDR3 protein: CSVGETERYTEAFF

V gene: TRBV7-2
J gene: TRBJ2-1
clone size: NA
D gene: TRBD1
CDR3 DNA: TGTGCCAGCAGCTTAGGACAGGGGGGAGTCCCCCAAGATTACAATGAGCAGTTCTTC
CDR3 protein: CASSLGQGGVPQDYNEQFF

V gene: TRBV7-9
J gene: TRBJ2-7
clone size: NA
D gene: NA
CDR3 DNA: TGTGCCAGCCGCCTAGCAGGGTCCAACGAGCAGTACTTC
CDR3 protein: CASRLAGSNEQYF

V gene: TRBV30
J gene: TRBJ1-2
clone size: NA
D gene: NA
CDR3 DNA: TGTGCCTGGAGTAATGGGGGAGGGGGTAGGGGCTACACCTTC
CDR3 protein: CAWSNGGGGRGYTF

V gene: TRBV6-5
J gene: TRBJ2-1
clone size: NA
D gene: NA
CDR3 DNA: TGTGCCAGCAGTTACTCGAGCGGAGTTGGCTACAATGAGCAGTTCTTC
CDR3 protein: CASSYSSGVGYNEQFF

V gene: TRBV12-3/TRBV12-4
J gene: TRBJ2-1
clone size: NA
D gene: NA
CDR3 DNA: TGTGCCAGCAGCTTAGCGGCCCGCTCCTACAATGAGCAGTTCTTC
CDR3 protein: CASSLAARSYNEQFF

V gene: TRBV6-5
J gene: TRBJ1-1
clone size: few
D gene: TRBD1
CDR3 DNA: TGTGCCAGCACCGACAGCAAGGGGGCCGAAGCTTTCTTT
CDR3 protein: CASTDSKGAEAFF

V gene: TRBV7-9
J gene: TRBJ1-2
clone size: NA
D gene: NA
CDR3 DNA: TGTGCCAGCAGGGGGAAGACAGAGGGCTATGGCTACACCTTC
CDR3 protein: CASRGKTEGYGYTF

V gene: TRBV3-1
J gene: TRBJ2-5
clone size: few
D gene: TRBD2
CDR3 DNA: TGTGCCAGCAGCCCGGGACTAGCTGCACCTATTCAAGAGACCCAGTACTTC
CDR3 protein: CASSPGLAAPIQETQYF

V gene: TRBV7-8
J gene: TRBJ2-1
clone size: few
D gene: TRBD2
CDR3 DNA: TGTGCCAGCAGCTTATGGCGGGAGGCCCCGGAGAATGAGCAGTTCTTC
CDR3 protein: CASSLWREAPENEQFF

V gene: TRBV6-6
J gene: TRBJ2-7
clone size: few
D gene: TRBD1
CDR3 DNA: TGTGCCAGCAGTCCTACAGGGGCCAACGAGCAGTACTTC
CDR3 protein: CASSPTGANEQYF

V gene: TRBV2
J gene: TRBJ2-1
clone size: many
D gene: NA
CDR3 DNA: TGTGCCAGCAGTCCAAGCATGCATGAGCAGTTCTTC
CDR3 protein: CASSPSMHEQFF